Listed below are T cell receptor beta chains from one sample, sequenced in a study of kidney transplant recipient with SARS-CoV-2 infection. TCRdb re-derived calls from the reads in MiXCR, one entry per CDR3 protein. Of some 220,000 distinct CDR3 sequences in the sample, 29% were seen once. The input for sequencing was a blood sample, taken at baseline and between days 110 and 120 from a kidney transplant recipient. These receptors all come from a male patient in his 30s who had COVID-19 and was a kidney transplant recipient. Some T cells may be graft donor cells. CDR3s include the opening cysteine and the closing phenylalanine or tryptophan. The order of the fields is clone size, J gene, D gene, V gene, CDR3 protein, CDR3 DNA. D genes are given only for firm matches. Size values are once, few and many counts, or a class for expanded clones, and some rows have none.

many TRBJ1-6 - TRBV21-1 CASSKALQAGHNSPLHF TGTGCCAGCAGCAAAGCGCTCCAAGCAGGGCACAATTCACCCCTCCACTTT
many TRBJ1-2 - TRBV6-6 CASSNVTGGRKTYGYTF TGTGCCAGCAGTAATGTGACAGGTGGGAGAAAGACCTATGGCTACACCTTC
many TRBJ2-7 - TRBV29-1 CSVEGSAYEQYF TGCAGCGTTGAAGGGTCTGCCTACGAGCAGTACTTC
- TRBJ2-2 TRBD1 TRBV5-8 CASSSGQGTNTGELFF TGTGCCAGCAGCTCGGGACAGGGGACGAACACCGGGGAGCTGTTTTTT
many TRBJ2-7 TRBD1 TRBV14 CASSPRQGGYEQYF TGTGCCAGCAGCCCTCGACAGGGGGGCTACGAGCAGTACTTC
- TRBJ1-2 - TRBV11-3 CASSLWRDLGKAYGCTF TGTGCCAGCAGCCTCTGGCGCGATCTCGGAAAGGCCTATGGCTGCACCTTC
many TRBJ2-7 TRBD1 TRBV6-5 CASSEQGQTYEQYF TGTGCCAGCAGTGAACAGGGACAGACGTACGAGCAGTACTTC
- TRBJ1-2 - TRBV9 CASCAWYSRKAYGYTF TGTGCCAGCTGCGCGTGGTACTCAAGAAAGGCCTATGGCTACACCTTC
many TRBJ1-2 - TRBV7-1 CASSHFDHEGKTYGYTF TGTGCCAGCAGCCACTTTGATCACGAGGGAAAGACCTATGGCTACACCTTC
many TRBJ2-5 - TRBV3-1 CASSSASPISFSETQYF TGTGCCAGCAGCAGTGCCTCTCCCATTTCTTTCTCTGAGACCCAGTACTTC
- TRBJ1-1 - TRBV3-1 CASSSYCPISIRTEAFF TGTGCCAGCAGCTCTTATTGTCCCATTTCAATTCGCACTGAAGCTTTCTTT
- TRBJ1-6 TRBD1 TRBV20-1 CSAGGQGKYSPLHF TGCAGTGCTGGGGGACAGGGGAAATATTCACCCCTCCACTTT
- TRBJ1-2 - TRBV8-2 CGSTLSYSRKTYGYTF TGTGGCAGTACGTTAAGTTATAGCCGAAAGACCTATGGCTACACCTTC
- TRBJ1-1 - TRBV11-1 CASTFHRGEAFF TGTGCCAGCACCTTTCATCGAGGTGAAGCTTTCTTT
many TRBJ2-7 - TRBV27 CASRGGRPRYEQYF TGTGCCAGCAGGGGGGGGCGCCCCCGGTACGAGCAGTACTTC
few TRBJ1-4 - TRBV5-1 CASSPPVGTNEKLFF TGCGCCAGCAGCCCGCCGGTGGGGACTAATGAAAAACTGTTTTTT